The present TCR beta chain was sequenced within a study of blood T cell repertoires in COVID-19. Study context: Both acute and convalescent COVID-19 samples were obtained from the United States, Italy and Spain.

CDR3 length: 14 residues. V shed 6 bases and J 3 bases; nucleotides not matched to a gene: 6. The germline gives CDR1 SQVTM, CDR2 ANQGSEA. In the original analysis: Cell counts per sample came from amplifying reference gene primers. TCRdb's table, derived via immunoSEQ multiplex PCR, lists solely in-frame clones and lacks some. V and J calls and clone size are as listed in that table; D and trimming were resolved from the DNA. The sample holds over 250,000 clones; about 88% are singletons and the top ten take about 3%. Cohorts were based on clinical histories the participants reported. This receptor was taken from a woman in her fifties or sixties who had recovered from COVID-19. V is TRBV29-1 and J is TRBJ1-4, with 8 bases identical to TRBD1. The sample consisted of PBMCs or T cells enriched from blood (not recorded which). Written as DNA, the CDR3 is TGCAGCGTGCTGAGGACAGGGCCTAATGAAAAACTGTTTTTT. It codes for CSVLRTGPNEKLFF.